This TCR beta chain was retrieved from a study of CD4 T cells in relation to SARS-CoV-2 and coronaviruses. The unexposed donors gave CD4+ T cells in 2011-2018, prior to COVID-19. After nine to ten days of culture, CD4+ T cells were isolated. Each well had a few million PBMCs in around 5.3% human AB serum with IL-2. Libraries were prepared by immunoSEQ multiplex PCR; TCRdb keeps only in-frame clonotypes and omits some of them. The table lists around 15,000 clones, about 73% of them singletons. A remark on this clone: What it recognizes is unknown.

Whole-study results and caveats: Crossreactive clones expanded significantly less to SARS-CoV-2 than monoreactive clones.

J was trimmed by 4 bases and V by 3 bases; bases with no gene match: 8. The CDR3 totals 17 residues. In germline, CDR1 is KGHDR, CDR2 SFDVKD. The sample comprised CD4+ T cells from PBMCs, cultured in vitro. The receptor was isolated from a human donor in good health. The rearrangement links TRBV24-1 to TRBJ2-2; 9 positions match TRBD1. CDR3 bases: TGTGCCACCAGTGATCCCCAGACAGGGGGTCTCACCGGGGAGCTGTTTTTT. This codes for CATSDPQTGGLTGELFF.